The next 20 T cell receptor beta chains were all read from a single sample in a study of OX40 agonist ivuxolimab in advanced cancers. Here immunoSEQ multiplex PCR was the method, and the copy in TCRdb shows in-frame clones only, minus some. The repertoire holds about 34,000 clones, with around 90% as singletons. The starting material was CD4+ or CD8+ T cells sorted from blood, obtained in a trial of the OX40 agonist ivuxolimab. The origin of the receptors is an adult with an advanced solid tumor such as melanoma, head and neck, liver or kidney cancer.

The chain recombines TRBV19 with TRBJ1-1, with TRBD1 identical over 7 bases. Looked up from germline, CDR1 is LNHDA and CDR2 is SQIVND (reference sequence). The CDR3 has 13 amino acids. The trim removed 5 bases at V and 6 bases at J, leaving 6 bases unmatched. CDR3 sequence: CASSQPDRSEAFF. The CDR3 DNA sequence: TGTGCCAGTAGTCAGCCGGACAGGTCTGAAGCTTTCTTT.

The chain combines TRBV4-3 with TRBJ1-2; 8 nucleotides align to TRBD1. The germline V gene has CDR1 LGHNA and CDR2 YSLEER. There are 15 residues in the CDR3. V shed 4 bases and J 2 bases; nucleotides not matched to a gene: 6. The CDR3: CASSRGDRMNYGYTF. The CDR3 coding sequence is TGCGCCAGCAGCCGGGGGGACAGGATGAACTATGGCTACACCTTC.

The gene calls are TRBV5-1 and TRBJ2-3; TRBD1 aligns across 10 bases. This CDR3 is built from 16 residues. CDR1 and CDR2 from the germline V gene are SGHRS and YFSETQ. J lost 1 base, V lost 4 bases, and 6 bases had no gene match. The CDR3 DNA is TGCGCCAGCAGCCACCCCGGACAGGGGGGCACAGATACGCAGTATTTT. The encoded protein is CASSHPGQGGTDTQYF.

The V and J genes are TRBV27 and TRBJ1-1; D is possibly TRBD1 (6 bases). The germline gives CDR1 MNHEY, CDR2 SMNVEV (reference sequence). The CDR3 contains 14 residues. The V and J ends lost 3 bases and 0 bases respectively, with 8 bases between them. The CDR3 DNA reads TGTGCCAGCAGTTTCACAGGGATGAACACTGAAGCTTTCTTT. This translates into CASSFTGMNTEAFF.

This chain connects TRBV5-8 to TRBJ1-1; 11 nucleotides agree with TRBD1. J was trimmed by 9 bases and V by 5 bases; bases with no gene match: 9. CDR1 SGHTS and CDR2 YDEGEE come from the germline V gene. CDR3 size: 14 residues. CDR3 amino acids: CASRYGQGAPKAFF. CDR3 nucleotide sequence: TGTGCCAGCAGATACGGACAGGGGGCACCTAAAGCTTTCTTT. The whole variable domain, filled in from reference TRBV5-8 and TRBJ1-1, reads EAGVTQSPTHLIKTRGQQATLRCSPISGHTSVYWYQQALGLGLQFLLWYDEGEERNRGNFPPRFSGRQFPNYSSELNVNALELEDSALYLCASRYGQGAPKAFFGQGTRLTVV.

The chain uses TRBV5-1 and TRBJ2-7; TRBD1 matches at 9 bases. The V gene end was trimmed by 4 bases and the J gene end by 5 bases; junction bases not matched to a gene: 7. CDR1 SGHRS and CDR2 YFSETQ come from the germline V gene. CDR3 length: 14 amino acids. CDR3 protein: CASSPDRGDNEQYF. CDR3 nucleotide sequence: TGCGCCAGCAGCCCGGACAGGGGAGACAACGAGCAGTACTTC.

In its sample, this clone was seen once. The rearrangement links TRBV9 to TRBJ2-1; 12 nucleotides line up with TRBD2. Unmatched junction bases numbered 9, after V lost 1 base and J lost 4 bases. CDR1 SGDLS and CDR2 YYNGEE come from the germline V gene. The CDR3 totals 18 residues. CDR3 in DNA: TGTGCCAGCAGCGTATATCCCCGGACTAGCGGGGAATACAATGAGCAGTTCTTC. Amino acids: CASSVYPRTSGEYNEQFF.

In DNA form, the CDR3 reads TGTGCCAGCACTCTAAAGGGGCAGCTCTATGGCTACACCTTC. Protein sequence: CASTLKGQLYGYTF. This chain joins TRBV6-6 and TRBJ1-2, with a weak D call TRBD1 (5 bases). The germline gives CDR1 MNHNY, CDR2 SVGAGI (reference sequence). V was trimmed by 7 bases and J by 4 bases, leaving 16 bases between them. The CDR3 sequence is 14 residues long.

This chain connects TRBV10-3 to TRBJ1-2, with 9 bases matching TRBD1. V lost 0 bases and J lost 4; bases outside the gene matches: 0. The CDR3 totals 14 residues. Looked up from germline, CDR1 is ENHRY and CDR2 is SYGVKD. The DNA of the CDR3 is TGTGCCATCAGTGAGTCGGACAGGGGCTATGGCTACACCTTC. Translated, it gives CAISESDRGYGYTF.

The genes are TRBV11-2 and TRBJ2-3; D is undetermined. The CDR3 is 13 residues long. The germline V gene encodes CDR1 SGHAT and CDR2 FQNNGV. Trimming pared 4 bases from V and 4 bases from J, leaving 9 bases between. In nucleotides, the CDR3 is TGTGCCAGCAGCTACCGTGGGCCAGATACGCAGTATTTT. Protein product: CASSYRGPDTQYF.

The CDR3 coding sequence is TGCGCCAGCAGCCCGCCTGATAACACCGGGGAGCTGTTTTTT. It encodes CASSPPDNTGELFF. The V gene is TRBV4-1, the J gene TRBJ2-2; D is ambiguous. The CDR3 is 14 amino acids. From germline, CDR1 is MGHRA and CDR2 YSYEKL. V dropped 4 bases and J dropped 2 bases, with 8 bases sitting between them.

CDR3 region: CASSYSVQGVGNTIYF. For the CDR3, the DNA is TGTGCCAGCAGTTATTCGGTACAGGGGGTAGGAAACACCATATATTTT. The rearrangement joins TRBV6-5 to TRBJ1-3; 8 bases are shared with TRBD1. The CDR3 extends over 16 amino acids. Germline values: CDR1 MNHEY, CDR2 SVGAGI. Germline trimming cut 3 bases from V and 4 bases from J; bases unmatched to any gene: 8.

The chain has TRBV19 and TRBJ2-3, with TRBD2 matching over 7 bases. Per the germline V gene, CDR1 is LNHDA and CDR2 is SQIVND (reference sequence). V was pared by 3 bases and J by 4 bases, with 4 bases of the junction left unmatched. The CDR3 totals 14 residues. The CDR3 loop reads CASSMGGVPDTQYF. CDR3 nucleotide sequence: TGTGCCAGTAGTATGGGAGGGGTTCCAGATACGCAGTATTTT.

The chain recombines TRBV30 with TRBJ2-2; 8 positions match TRBD1. CDR1 is GTSNPN and CDR2 is SVGIG in the germline V gene (reference sequence). Trimming took 2 bases from V and 2 from J; bases not matched to a gene: 4. This CDR3 is built from 15 residues. The chain's CDR3 is CAWSPGQVNTGELFF. The DNA of the CDR3 is TGTGCCTGGAGTCCGGGACAGGTCAACACCGGGGAGCTGTTTTTT.

The chain combines TRBV10-3 with TRBJ2-1, with D tentatively TRBD1 (6 bases). The CDR3 is 15 amino acids. The germline V gene has CDR1 ENHRY and CDR2 SYGVKD. V gave up 4 bases and J gave up 0 bases, with 10 bases separating them. For the CDR3, the DNA is TGTGCCATCAGTGGAACAGGGAGCTCCTACAATGAGCAGTTCTTC. Its protein product is CAISGTGSSYNEQFF.

The V and J genes are TRBV6-5 and TRBJ1-5; 10 bases line up with TRBD1. Germline V CDR1 and CDR2: MNHEY, SVGAGI. There are 15 residues in the CDR3. The V segment lost 6 bases and the J segment 9 bases; nucleotides outside the gene matches: 11. This CDR3 is CASSSGTGEIGPQHF. CDR3 DNA sequence: TGTGCCAGCAGCTCCGGGACAGGGGAAATCGGGCCCCAGCATTTT.

The chain joins TRBV5-1 to TRBJ1-2, with TRBD1 matching over 7 bases. Germline assignment: CDR1 SGHRS and CDR2 YFSETQ. The CDR3 has 16 amino acids. V shed 5 bases and J 0 bases; nucleotides not matched to a gene: 10. CDR3 sequence: CASRYDKGTANYGYTF. The CDR3 bases are TGCGCCAGCAGATACGACAAGGGGACAGCTAACTATGGCTACACCTTC.

The rearrangement links TRBV27 to TRBJ1-5, with 9 bases fitting TRBD1. CDR3 length equals 14 residues. The trim removed 5 bases at V and 5 bases at J, leaving 4 bases unmatched. Germline CDR1 MNHEY, CDR2 SMNVEV (reference sequence). The CDR3 loop is CASSPDRGYQPQHF. Here the CDR3 DNA reads TGTGCCAGCAGTCCCGACAGGGGGTATCAGCCCCAGCATTTT.

This chain links TRBV2 with TRBJ1-1; no definite D call. Trimming removed 4 bases from V and 5 bases from J, with 17 bases in between. The length of the CDR3 is 15 residues. Germline CDR1 is SNHLY and CDR2 is FYNNEI. CDR3 sequence reads: CASSVSGSRGTEAFF. For the CDR3, the DNA is TGTGCCAGCAGTGTATCCGGTTCTCGGGGTACTGAAGCTTTCTTT.

The chain links TRBV19 to TRBJ1-1, with a possible D match to TRBD1 (5 bases). The germline V gene has CDR1 LNHDA and CDR2 SQIVND (reference sequence). This CDR3 has 12 amino acids. The V gene lost 7 bases and the J gene lost 2 bases, with 8 bases spanning the gap. The CDR3 bases are TGTGCCAGTATGGGGCTAAACACTGAAGCTTTCTTT. Translated, it gives CASMGLNTEAFF.